The 19 T cell receptor beta chains below were found in one sample sequenced in a study of blood T cell repertoires in COVID-19. Clones were sequenced by immunoSEQ multiplex PCR, and TCRdb holds only the in-frame ones, with some missing. The table shows 100,000 to 150,000 clones, with about 90% occurring only once. Sequenced material: peripheral blood. Source of these receptors: a woman between 65 and 79 years old with acute or convalescent COVID-19.

This chain connects TRBV9 to TRBJ2-5, with D unclear. Germline CDR1 is SGDLS and CDR2 is YYNGEE. Between the trimmed V and J ends, which lost 3 bases and 1 base, there was a span of 10 bases. The CDR3 extends over 14 amino acids. CDR3: CASSATLFQETQYF. The CDR3 coding sequence is TGTGCCAGCAGCGCCACACTATTCCAAGAGACCCAGTACTTC.

The V gene is TRBV3-1 (or the pseudogene TRBV3-2), the J gene TRBJ1-1; D is unclear. CDR3 length equals 12 residues. The germline V and J ends were trimmed by 3 bases and 4 bases, with 6 bases remaining between them. The germline V gene has CDR1 LGHDT and CDR2 YNNKEL (reference sequence). The CDR3, as DNA: TGTGCCAGCAGCCATCGGGGCACTGAAGCTTTCTTT. Protein sequence: CASSHRGTEAFF.

The chain uses TRBV9 and TRBJ2-3; 7 bases align to TRBD1. The CDR3 runs 15 residues. Trimming removed 6 bases from V and 3 bases from J; junction bases left unmatched: 10. The germline V gene has CDR1 SGDLS and CDR2 YYNGEE. This chain's CDR3 is CASTLLRGPTDTQYF. The DNA for the CDR3 is TGTGCCAGCACCCTATTGAGGGGGCCAACAGATACGCAGTATTTT. Together with reference TRBV9 and TRBJ2-3, the CDR3 gives the full variable domain: DSGVTQTPKHLITATGQRVTLRCSPRSGDLSVYWYQQSLDQGLQFLIQYYNGEERAKGNILERFSAQQFPDLHSELNLSSLELGDSALYFCASTLLRGPTDTQYFGPGTRLTVL.

The chain joins TRBV19 to TRBJ2-2; a weak D match, TRBD1 (6 bases). The length of the CDR3 is 16 residues. The germline CDR1 and CDR2 sequences are LNHDA and SQIVND (reference sequence). The ends were cut back, 5 bases at V and 0 bases at J, with 13 bases in the middle. CDR3 sequence (DNA): TGTGCCAGTAGTCCCCCGGACAGCACGAACACCGGGGAGCTGTTTTTT. It yields the protein CASSPPDSTNTGELFF.

This chain uses TRBV19 with TRBJ2-2; TRBD1 is a possible D gene (5 bases). Germline V gene lookup returns CDR1 LNHDA and CDR2 SQIVND (reference sequence). The CDR3 is 15 residues long. V was trimmed by 1 base and J by 5 bases, leaving 11 bases between them. The CDR3 DNA follows: TGTGCCAGTAGTATAGGCGCAGGGATGACCGGGGAGCTGTTTTTT. Its translation is CASSIGAGMTGELFF.

This chain uses TRBV7-9 with TRBJ1-4; TRBD1 is a possible D gene (6 bases). Looked up from germline, CDR1 is SEHNR and CDR2 is FQNEAQ (reference sequence). The CDR3 runs 14 residues. Trimming took 4 bases from V and 0 from J, leaving 6 bases between them. This CDR3 is CASSSGATNEKLFF. The CDR3 DNA is TGTGCCAGCAGCTCAGGGGCAACTAATGAAAAACTGTTTTTT.

The CDR3 protein is CASSGQRGLGTEAFF. The CDR3 DNA reads as TGTGCCAGCAGCGGCCAGCGGGGGCTAGGCACTGAAGCTTTCTTT. The gene calls are TRBV5-6 and TRBJ1-1; tentative D call: TRBD1 (6 bases). V was shortened by 4 bases and J by 4 bases, with 17 bases between the two germline ends. This CDR3 has 15 amino acids. Germline V gene sequence: CDR1 SGHDT, CDR2 YYEEEE.

The J gene is TRBJ2-5, the V gene TRBV4-1, with TRBD2 identical over 9 bases. This CDR3 is built from 20 residues. CDR1 and CDR2 (germline): MGHRA, YSYEKL. After removal of 1 base from V and 2 bases from J, the junction contained 17 bases not matched to a gene. CDR3 sequence reads: CASSQAPLLGAGGPQETQYF. The CDR3 DNA reads TGCGCCAGCAGCCAAGCCCCTCTGTTGGGAGCGGGGGGACCTCAAGAGACCCAGTACTTC.

The CDR3 coding sequence is TGCGCCAGCAGCTTGGACGGGAACCCCGTCCAGCCCCAGCATTTT. Protein product: CASSLDGNPVQPQHF. The chain combines TRBV5-1 with TRBJ1-5; D is undetermined. The CDR3 covers 15 residues. With 0 bases removed from V and 7 bases from J, the gap between germline ends came to 14 bases. From germline, CDR1 is SGHRS and CDR2 YFSETQ.

The chain carries TRBV4-1 and TRBJ2-7; 8 bases are a match to TRBD2. Per the germline V gene, CDR1 is MGHRA and CDR2 is YSYEKL. The CDR3 is 18 residues long. V dropped 0 bases and J dropped 2; count of bases not matched to a gene: 12. The CDR3 is CASSQDRRERGRTYEQYF. Here the CDR3 DNA reads TGCGCCAGCAGCCAAGATAGGCGGGAGCGGGGGCGTACCTACGAGCAGTACTTC.

This chain uses TRBV6-6 with TRBJ2-5; D possibly corresponds to TRBD1 (5 bases). The CDR3 runs to 14 residues. Germline assignment: CDR1 MNHNY and CDR2 SVGAGI (reference sequence). V was cut by 0 bases and J by 2 bases, with 7 bases left in between. DNA of the CDR3: TGTGCCAGCAGTTACTCGACAGCACAAGAGACCCAGTACTTC. This encodes CASSYSTAQETQYF.

The rearrangement joins TRBV5-1 to TRBJ1-5; weak D call: TRBD1 (6 bases). The germline gives CDR1 SGHRS, CDR2 YFSETQ. V lost 1 base, J lost 6 bases, and 14 bases lay in between. The CDR3 covers 15 residues. The CDR3 loop is CASSLTSGAPQPQHF. CDR3 nucleotide sequence: TGCGCCAGCAGCTTGACTTCAGGGGCGCCTCAGCCCCAGCATTTT. Looking up the rest from reference TRBV5-1 and TRBJ1-5 gives the full variable domain: KAGVTQTPRYLIKTRGQQVTLSCSPISGHRSVSWYQQTPGQGLQFLFEYFSETQRNKGNFPGRFSGRQFSNSRSEMNVSTLELGDSALYLCASSLTSGAPQPQHFGDGTRLSIL.

In its sample, this clone was seen once. V is TRBV6-6 and J is TRBJ1-5; D is possibly TRBD1 (5 bases). V was trimmed by 0 bases and J by 4 bases, leaving 13 bases between them. The CDR3 is 16 amino acids. Germline CDR1 reads MNHNY; CDR2 reads SVGAGI (reference sequence). CDR3 DNA sequence: TGTGCCAGCAGTTACTCGTACCAGGGAGGGAATCAGCCCCAGCATTTT. Translation: CASSYSYQGGNQPQHF.

This chain connects TRBV4-1 to TRBJ1-5, with unresolved D. V was pared by 0 bases and J by 6 bases, with 6 bases between. The CDR3 runs to 13 residues. In germline, CDR1 is MGHRA, CDR2 YSYEKL. The CDR3, as DNA: TGCGCCAGCAGCCAAGAAAGGAGTCAGCCCCAGCATTTT. Translating it yields CASSQERSQPQHF.

This clone appeared once. This rearrangement joins TRBV6-5 to TRBJ2-3, with D maybe TRBD1 (5 bases). CDR1 is MNHEY, CDR2 SVGAGI, per germline. The V and J ends lost 6 bases and 4 bases respectively, with 11 bases between them. The CDR3 consists of 13 residues. Written as DNA, the CDR3 is TGTGCCAGCAGGTTACAGGCTGCAGATACGCAGTATTTT. Residues: CASRLQAADTQYF.

The CDR3 loop reads CASSLPRGLAGNTGELFF. DNA of the CDR3: TGTGCCAGCAGTTTACCCAGGGGACTAGCGGGGAACACCGGGGAGCTGTTTTTT. The chain links TRBV27 to TRBJ2-2; 12 positions agree with TRBD2. The germline gives CDR1 MNHEY, CDR2 SMNVEV (reference sequence). The ends lost 2 bases at V and 1 base at J; junction bases unmatched: 5. CDR3 size: 18 residues.

The rearrangement links TRBV5-1 to TRBJ2-7, with 10 bases fitting TRBD1. CDR3 length: 15 amino acids. V shed 7 bases, J shed 5 bases, and the junction held 12 bases outside the gene matches. CDR1 and CDR2 (germline): SGHRS, YFSETQ. The CDR3 protein is CASYPNPGQGNEQYF. In DNA form, the CDR3 reads TGCGCCAGCTATCCGAATCCGGGACAGGGGAACGAGCAGTACTTC.

The chain employs TRBV5-1 and TRBJ2-7; 7 bases match TRBD2. Germline loops: CDR1 SGHRS, CDR2 YFSETQ. The CDR3 has 16 residues. Trimming cost V 4 bases and J 0 bases; bases outside gene matches: 10. CDR3 DNA: TGCGCCAGCAGCGTCACGACTAGCCCAAGCTCCTACGAGCAGTACTTC. This sequence encodes CASSVTTSPSSYEQYF.

The chain uses TRBV12-3 or TRBV12-4 and TRBJ1-1; D gene unclear. This CDR3 is built from 12 residues. Trimming took 3 bases from V and 8 from J, leaving 10 bases between them. The CDR3 nucleotides are TGTGCCAGCAGTTTCATGGCAGTCGAAGCTTTCTTT. The encoded protein is CASSFMAVEAFF.